This TCR beta chain was sequenced for a study of blood T cell repertoires in COVID-19. Overall study: COVID-19 samples, acute and convalescent, were from the United States, Italy and Spain. Nucleic acid was either cDNA or gDNA, and it came from T cells, B-cell-depleted T cells, or PBMCs.

Original processing methods: Estimated nucleated cell counts came from reference gene primer amplification. TCRdb keeps only in-frame clones here, not all; method: immunoSEQ multiplex PCR. That table is the source of V, J and clone size, and D and trimming were worked out from the DNA. The sample includes about 95,000 clones, about 90% seen only once; the top ten take about 17%. The junction had 4 bases not matched to a gene; V was cut back by 2 bases and J by 7 bases. Germline V gene data show CDR1 as SEHNR and CDR2 as FQNEAQ (reference sequence). CDR3 size: 13 residues. The sequence was collected from a human donor in a cohort sampled during active COVID-19. Sample: peripheral blood. V usage is TRBV7-9 and J usage is TRBJ1-1; 7 bases are shared with TRBD1. The CDR3 nucleotides are TGTGCCAGCAGCTTATTGACAGGGTTTGAAGCTTTCTTT. As protein: CASSLLTGFEAFF.